The 23 T cell receptor beta chains below come from one sample, sequenced in a study of yellow fever vaccine responses in identical twins. TCRdb called the RT-PCR reads again in MiXCR, with one record for every CDR3 protein. The data contain over 20,000 distinct CDR3 sequences, around 74% of them singletons. This specimen consisted of T cells from blood (PBMCs), unsorted or a sorted subset (not recorded which), obtained before or after yellow fever vaccination (not recorded which). These receptors all stem from a woman under 30 who received the yellow fever vaccine.

The gene calls are TRBV7-9 and TRBJ2-2; 11 bases are shared with TRBD1. J lost 6 bases, V lost 5 bases, and 5 bases had no gene match. This CDR3 has 15 amino acids. Germline V gives CDR1 SEHNR, CDR2 FQNEAQ (reference sequence). CDR3 nucleotide sequence: TGTGCCAGCAGCCCCGGGACAGGGGGTCCCGGGGAGCTGTTTTTT. Translated: CASSPGTGGPGELFF.

V gene TRBV5-5 combines with J gene TRBJ2-7, with 9 bases matching TRBD1. CDR1 is SGHKS, CDR2 YYEKEE, per germline (reference sequence). The junction had 7 bases not matched to a gene; V was cut back by 1 base and J by 2 bases. CDR3 length equals 16 residues. Here the CDR3 reads CASSLSAGQGTYEQYF. The CDR3, as DNA: TGTGCCAGCAGCTTGTCGGCGGGACAGGGTACCTACGAGCAGTACTTC.

This chain joins TRBV10-1 and TRBJ2-1; possibly TRBD2 for D (6 bases). The CDR3 has 15 amino acids. Germline CDR1 reads WNHNN; CDR2 reads SYGVQD (reference sequence). V was shortened by 5 bases and J by 4 bases, with 15 bases between the two germline ends. The CDR3 DNA reads TGCGCCAGCAGTCAGCTAGCGTCAGGATACAATGAGCAGTTCTTC. Amino acids: CASSQLASGYNEQFF.

The V and J genes are TRBV2 and TRBJ2-1; D not certain. From germline, CDR1 is SNHLY and CDR2 FYNNEI. With 3 bases removed from V and 6 bases from J, the gap between germline ends came to 12 bases. CDR3 size: 14 residues. The CDR3 is CASSDNFSPNEQFF. In DNA form, the CDR3 reads TGTGCCAGCAGTGATAATTTCAGCCCCAATGAGCAGTTCTTC. The full variable domain, completed using reference TRBV2 and TRBJ2-1, is EPEVTQTPSHQVTQMGQEVILRCVPISNHLYFYWYRQILGQKVEFLVSFYNNEISEKSEIFDDQFSVERPDGSNFTLKIRSTKLEDSAMYFCASSDNFSPNEQFFGPGTRLTVL.

This clonotype was observed a handful of times. The J gene is TRBJ2-1, the V gene TRBV11-2, with D perhaps matching TRBD1 (6 bases). From germline, CDR1 is SGHAT and CDR2 FQNNGV. CDR3 length equals 14 residues. Trimming removed 6 bases at V and 4 bases at J, with 13 bases between. The CDR3 reads CASSFSRGYNEQFF. CDR3 DNA sequence: TGTGCCAGCAGTTTCTCCAGGGGTTACAATGAGCAGTTCTTC.

CDR3 protein: CASSLVGGIYNEQFF. The DNA for the CDR3 is TGCGCCAGCAGCTTGGTTGGCGGGATTTACAATGAGCAGTTCTTC. The V call is TRBV5-1, the J call TRBJ2-1, with D possibly TRBD2 on 6 matching bases. This CDR3 has 15 amino acids. The ends were cut back, 0 bases at V and 4 bases at J, with 11 bases in the middle. Germline assignment: CDR1 SGHRS and CDR2 YFSETQ.

About this clonotype: Sequence at one end of the junction differs from germline and may be a read error. The V call is TRBV11-1, the J call TRBJ2-1; D is possibly TRBD1 (7 bases). The CDR3 consists of 16 residues. The germline gives CDR1 SGHAT, CDR2 FQDESV (reference sequence). This CDR3 is CASSGLEGALYNEQIF. CDR3 nucleotide sequence: TGTGCCAGCAGCGGCTTGGAGGGGGCGCTTTACAATGAGCAGATCTTC. The full variable domain, with the rest looked up from reference TRBV11-1 and TRBJ2-1, is EAEVAQSPRYKITEKSQAVAFWCDPISGHATLYWYRQILGQGPELLVQFQDESVVDDSQLPKDRFSAERLKGVDSTLKIQPAELGDSAMYLCASSGLEGALYNEQIFGPGTRLTVL.

The chain employs TRBV19 and TRBJ1-5; D not certain. There are 14 residues in the CDR3. V was pared by 3 bases and J by 4 bases, with 10 bases between. Per germline, CDR1 LNHDA and CDR2 SQIVND (reference sequence). The CDR3 here is CASSMGSSNQPQHF. CDR3 DNA: TGTGCCAGTAGTATGGGCAGTTCTAATCAGCCCCAGCATTTT.

The chain combines TRBV4-1 with TRBJ2-3; D call uncertain. Per germline, CDR1 MGHRA and CDR2 YSYEKL. CDR3 size: 14 residues. Trimming shortened V by 4 bases and J by 1 base, and 9 bases separated the two germline ends. The CDR3 coding sequence is TGCGCCAGCAGCCCGGGCACCGGCACAGATACGCAGTATTTT. Amino acid sequence: CASSPGTGTDTQYF.

The chain combines TRBV10-3 with TRBJ1-1; a weak D match, TRBD1 (6 bases). V was pared by 5 bases and J by 0 bases, with 7 bases between. The CDR3 loop spans 13 amino acids. CDR1 and CDR2 from the germline V gene are ENHRY and SYGVKD. CDR3 amino acids: CAISHRVNTEAFF. DNA for the CDR3: TGTGCCATCAGTCACAGGGTGAACACTGAAGCTTTCTTT.

The J gene is TRBJ2-2, the V gene TRBV29-1; 7 bases align to TRBD1. The germline gives CDR1 SQVTM, CDR2 ANQGSEA. This CDR3 contains 13 residues. Losses at the gene ends were 3 bases for V and 6 bases for J; bases not matched to a gene: 4. CDR3 sequence (DNA): TGCAGCGTTGATAGGGGGCGACCCGGGGAGCTGTTTTTT. It is translated as CSVDRGRPGELFF.

V gene TRBV7-9 combines with J gene TRBJ1-2, with D tentatively TRBD1 (5 bases). The germline V gene has CDR1 SEHNR and CDR2 FQNEAQ (reference sequence). V was clipped by 4 bases and J by 2 bases, with 11 bases between them. The CDR3 has 14 residues. The CDR3 protein is CASSSGTENYGYTF. The CDR3 DNA follows: TGTGCCAGCAGCTCCGGGACGGAAAACTATGGCTACACCTTC.

The chain uses TRBV10-1 and TRBJ1-3; 7 bases agree with TRBD1. This CDR3 comprises 15 residues. Per the germline V gene, CDR1 is WNHNN and CDR2 is SYGVQD (reference sequence). V dropped 8 bases and J dropped 0; count of bases not matched to a gene: 7. CDR3 protein: CASRQGMGSGNTIYF. CDR3 in DNA: TGCGCCAGCCGACAGGGAATGGGCTCTGGAAACACCATATATTTT.

V is TRBV20-1 and J is TRBJ1-3; D unclear. The germline gives CDR1 DFQATT, CDR2 SNEGSKA (reference sequence). CDR3 size: 15 residues. V was pared by 3 bases and J by 0 bases, with 12 bases between. The CDR3 DNA sequence: TGCAGTGCTAGGAGTTGGGGAACCTCTGGAAACACCATATATTTT. Translation: CSARSWGTSGNTIYF.

This chain joins TRBV2 and TRBJ1-1, with D unclear. The CDR3 totals 14 residues. The V gene lost 7 bases and the J gene lost 1 base, with 13 bases spanning the gap. Germline CDR1 SNHLY, CDR2 FYNNEI. The CDR3 protein is CASTPRVGNTEAFF. CDR3 coding DNA: TGTGCCAGCACCCCTCGTGTGGGGAACACTGAAGCTTTCTTT.

This clonotype was observed a handful of times. This chain uses TRBV6-5 with TRBJ2-2; unclear D gene. The CDR3 consists of 15 residues. Germline CDR1 is MNHEY and CDR2 is SVGAGI. The germline V and J ends were trimmed by 0 bases and 0 bases, with 5 bases remaining between them. Here the CDR3 DNA reads TGTGCCAGCAGTTACTCTAGCTCGAACACCGGGGAGCTGTTTTTT. Translated, it gives CASSYSSSNTGELFF.

This clonotype appeared a few times. CDR3 in amino acids: CSSPGTNAEQFF. The CDR3 nucleotides are TGCAGCTCTCCCGGGACAAACGCTGAGCAGTTCTTC. The chain joins TRBV29-1 to TRBJ2-1; a weak D match, TRBD1 (6 bases). V was trimmed by 8 bases and J by 9 bases, leaving 17 bases between them. CDR1 and CDR2 (germline): SQVTM, ANQGSEA. The length of the CDR3 is 12 residues.

This clonotype has just one count. The chain couples TRBV19 to TRBJ2-7; 13 nucleotides line up with TRBD2. Trimming took 5 bases from V and 4 from J; bases not matched to a gene: 8. The germline gives CDR1 LNHDA, CDR2 SQIVND (reference sequence). The CDR3 is made up of 16 amino acids. The CDR3 protein is CASSYGLAGAHYEQYF. CDR3 nucleotides: TGTGCCAGTAGTTACGGACTAGCGGGAGCCCATTACGAGCAGTACTTC.

V usage is TRBV28 and J usage is TRBJ1-4, with a tentative D call TRBD1 (5 bases). CDR3 size: 12 residues. V was clipped by 4 bases and J by 8 bases, with 8 bases between them. Germline V gene data show CDR1 as MDHEN and CDR2 as SYDVKM. The CDR3 DNA sequence: TGTGCCAGCAGTTCTAGACAGGAAAAACTGTTTTTT. It codes for CASSSRQEKLFF.

J is TRBJ2-4 and V is TRBV2; D is uncertain. Trimming cost V 7 bases and J 3 bases, with 16 bases left between them. This CDR3 spans 15 amino acids. Germline V gives CDR1 SNHLY, CDR2 FYNNEI. Here the CDR3 DNA reads TGTGCCAGCATCAGTCCCCGATCGGTCAAAAACATTCAGTACTTC. It translates to CASISPRSVKNIQYF.

This chain uses TRBV30 with TRBJ2-2; TRBD2 matches 8 bases. The CDR3 length is 15 residues. Losses at the gene ends were 0 bases for V and 3 bases for J; bases not matched to a gene: 3. CDR1 is GTSNPN, CDR2 SVGIG, per germline (reference sequence). The CDR3, as DNA: TGTGCCTGGAGTGTACAGCGGGGGTACACCGGGGAGCTGTTTTTT. This sequence encodes CAWSVQRGYTGELFF.

This CDR3 is CASSLVGNQPQHF. CDR3 DNA sequence: TGTGCCAGCAGCTTAGTCGGCAATCAGCCCCAGCATTTT. The chain combines TRBV11-1 with TRBJ1-5; D remains unclear. V lost 1 base to trimming and J lost 2 bases, with 3 bases between them. Germline loops: CDR1 SGHAT, CDR2 FQDESV (reference sequence). This CDR3 spans 13 amino acids. The full variable domain, completed using reference TRBV11-1 and TRBJ1-5, is EAEVAQSPRYKITEKSQAVAFWCDPISGHATLYWYRQILGQGPELLVQFQDESVVDDSQLPKDRFSAERLKGVDSTLKIQPAELGDSAMYLCASSLVGNQPQHFGDGTRLSIL.

The chain is built from TRBV29-1 and TRBJ2-1, with D perhaps TRBD2 (6 bases). The CDR3 is 12 residues long. V lost 6 bases, J lost 9 bases, and 15 bases lay in between. The V gene's germline CDR1 is SQVTM and CDR2 ANQGSEA. The CDR3 sequence: CSVSGVGSEQFF. CDR3 nucleotide sequence: TGCAGCGTATCGGGAGTGGGGAGTGAGCAGTTCTTC.